These 2 T cell receptor beta chains originate from one sample sequenced in a study of metastatic and nonmetastatic thyroid tumors. TCRdb reprocessed the PCR reads using MiXCR. Of 15,000 or so clones listed, 20% to 25% were seen once; the top ten hold around 7.2%. All patients were untreated before thyroid surgery. The sequencing sample was made of tumor tissue. The origin of the receptors is a female donor with papillary thyroid cancer or a benign thyroid nodule (not recorded which). Some clones in this sample may be carry-over from other donors' samples.

A few counts support this clone. This sequence may be a read error, since a much larger clone differs from it by one base. The rearrangement joins TRBV28 to TRBJ1-5; a weak D match, TRBD1 (5 bases). CDR1 is MDHEN and CDR2 is SYDVKM in the germline V gene. V shed 8 bases and J shed 2 bases, with 16 bases lying between them. The CDR3 covers 15 residues. The CDR3 nucleotides read TGTGCCAGCCGGCGGGGGGTGGGCGGCAATCAGCCCCAGCATTTT. This translates into CASRRGVGGNQPQHF.

This clone occurred many times. V is TRBV20-1 and J is TRBJ2-3, with D possibly TRBD2 on 6 matching bases. V lost 5 bases and J lost 2, with 11 bases in between. The CDR3 is made up of 13 amino acids. Germline V lookup: CDR1 DFQATT, CDR2 SNEGSKA (reference sequence). The CDR3 nucleotides are TGCAGTGCTGAGCGGAGGGACACAGATACGCAGTATTTT. Translation gives CSAERRDTDTQYF.